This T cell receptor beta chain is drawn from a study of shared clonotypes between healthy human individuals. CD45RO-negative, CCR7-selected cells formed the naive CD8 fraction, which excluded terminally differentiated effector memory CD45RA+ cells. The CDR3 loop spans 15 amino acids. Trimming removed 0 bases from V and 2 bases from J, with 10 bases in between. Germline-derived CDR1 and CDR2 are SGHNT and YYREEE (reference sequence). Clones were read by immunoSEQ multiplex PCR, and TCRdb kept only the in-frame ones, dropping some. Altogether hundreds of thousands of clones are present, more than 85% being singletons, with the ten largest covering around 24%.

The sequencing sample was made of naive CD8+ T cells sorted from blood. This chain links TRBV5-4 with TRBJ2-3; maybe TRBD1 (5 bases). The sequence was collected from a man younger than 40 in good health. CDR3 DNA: TGTGCCAGCAGCTTGGAGCAGGGTACCACAGATACGCAGTATTTT. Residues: CASSLEQGTTDTQYF. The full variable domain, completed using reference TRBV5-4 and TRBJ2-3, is ETGVTQSPTHLIKTRGQQVTLRCSSQSGHNTVSWYQQALGQGPQFIFQYYREEENGRGNFPPRFSGLQFPNYSSELNVNALELDDSALYLCASSLEQGTTDTQYFGPGTRLTVL.